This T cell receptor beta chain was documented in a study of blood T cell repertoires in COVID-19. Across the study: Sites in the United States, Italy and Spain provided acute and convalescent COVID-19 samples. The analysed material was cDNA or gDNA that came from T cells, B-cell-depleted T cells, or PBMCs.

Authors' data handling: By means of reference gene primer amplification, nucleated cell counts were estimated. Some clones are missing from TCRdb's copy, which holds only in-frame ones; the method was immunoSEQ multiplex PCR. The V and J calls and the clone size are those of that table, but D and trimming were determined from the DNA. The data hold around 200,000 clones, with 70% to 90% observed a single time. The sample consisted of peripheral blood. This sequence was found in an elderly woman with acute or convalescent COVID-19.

The CDR3 bases are TGTGCCAGCAGCTTAGATGCGGAGGACGGCTATGGCTACACCTTC. Translation gives CASSLDAEDGYGYTF. This chain joins TRBV7-9 and TRBJ1-2; D not resolved. This CDR3 region has 15 residues. Germline CDR1 and CDR2: SEHNR and FQNEAQ (reference sequence). V gave up 1 base and J gave up 4 bases, with 13 bases separating them.